The next 13 T cell receptor beta chains were all read from a single sample in a study of blood T cell repertoires in COVID-19. Assay: immunoSEQ multiplex PCR; the TCRdb copy retains only in-frame clones and omits some. The sample includes around 180,000 clones, 75% to 85% of them seen just once. The sample was peripheral blood. These receptors all come from a woman of 80 years or more with COVID-19, enrolled during active disease.

The chain couples TRBV2 to TRBJ2-7; 10 bases agree with TRBD2. V lost 4 bases to trimming and J lost 2 bases; unmatched junction nucleotides: 8. The CDR3 runs to 16 residues. From germline, CDR1 is SNHLY and CDR2 FYNNEI. The CDR3 bases are TGTGCCAGCAGTGTTCCCCGGACTAGCGGAACCTACGAGCAGTACTTC. Translating it yields CASSVPRTSGTYEQYF.

J is TRBJ2-3 and V is TRBV23-1, with a tentative D call TRBD2 (6 bases). TRBV23-1 is recorded as an ORF, its role being uncertain. V lost 0 bases, J lost 2 bases, and 18 bases lay in between. This CDR3 has 18 residues. The DNA of the CDR3 is TGCGCCAGCAGTCAATCAGGGGCGGGATCGGATTTCACAGATACGCAGTATTTT. It yields the protein CASSQSGAGSDFTDTQYF.

This CDR3 reads CASSIQGQSYNEQFF. The CDR3 DNA reads TGCGCCAGCAGCATACAGGGTCAGTCCTACAATGAGCAGTTCTTC. The chain links TRBV5-1 to TRBJ2-1; D perhaps matches TRBD1 (6 bases). In germline, CDR1 is SGHRS, CDR2 YFSETQ. There are 15 residues in the CDR3. V was clipped by 4 bases and J by 1 base, with 12 bases between them.

The V call is TRBV3-1 (or the pseudogene TRBV3-2), the J call TRBJ1-1; maybe TRBD1 (6 bases). From germline, CDR1 is LGHDT and CDR2 YNNKEL (reference sequence). V dropped 0 bases and J dropped 2 bases, with 13 bases sitting between them. The length of the CDR3 is 16 residues. The CDR3 region has the DNA TGTGCCAGCAGCCAAGATGCCCCGGACAGAAACACTGAAGCTTTCTTT. This codes for CASSQDAPDRNTEAFF.

V is TRBV6-2 or TRBV6-3 and J is TRBJ2-7; D is uncertain. The germline V gene encodes CDR1 MNHEY and CDR2 SVGEGT. This CDR3 region has 16 residues. Trimming took off 0 bases at V and 3 bases at J, with 15 bases between the two ends. The CDR3 bases are TGTGCCAGCAGTTACTCGACGGTTAGTGGAGACTACGAGCAGTACTTC. Residues: CASSYSTVSGDYEQYF.

This chain joins TRBV5-1 and TRBJ2-5; D is ambiguous. V lost 1 base, J lost 1 base, and 8 bases lay in between. CDR1 and CDR2 from the germline V gene are SGHRS and YFSETQ. This CDR3 is 14 amino acids long. The CDR3 is CASSLLQIQETQYF. CDR3 coding DNA: TGCGCCAGCAGCTTGTTGCAGATCCAAGAGACCCAGTACTTC. The whole variable domain, remainder taken from reference TRBV5-1 and TRBJ2-5, is KAGVTQTPRYLIKTRGQQVTLSCSPISGHRSVSWYQQTPGQGLQFLFEYFSETQRNKGNFPGRFSGRQFSNSRSEMNVSTLELGDSALYLCASSLLQIQETQYFGPGTRLLVL.

V usage is TRBV7-9 and J usage is TRBJ2-7; a weak D match, TRBD1 (5 bases). This CDR3 is built from 12 residues. Per germline, CDR1 SEHNR and CDR2 FQNEAQ (reference sequence). The V gene lost 1 base and the J gene lost 6 bases, with 7 bases spanning the gap. CDR3 sequence: CASSLEGVEQYF. The CDR3 coding sequence is TGTGCCAGCAGCTTAGAAGGGGTCGAGCAGTACTTC.

This sequence joins TRBV2 and TRBJ2-1; D is possibly TRBD2 (5 bases). This CDR3 region has 10 residues. V lost 7 bases, J lost 7 bases, and 5 bases lay in between. Per the germline V gene, CDR1 is SNHLY and CDR2 is FYNNEI. CDR3 in amino acids: CASTGNEQFF. CDR3 DNA sequence: TGTGCCAGCACGGGGAATGAGCAGTTCTTC.

There are a few counts of this clone. This chain connects TRBV4-1 to TRBJ2-3; a possible D gene is TRBD1 (6 bases). The CDR3 is 13 amino acids. Germline V gene sequence: CDR1 MGHRA, CDR2 YSYEKL. The V end lost 4 bases, the J end lost 5 bases, and 10 bases lay between the germline ends. The CDR3 here is CASSLQGRDTQYF. For the CDR3, the DNA is TGCGCCAGCAGCCTACAGGGTCGAGATACGCAGTATTTT.

Note on this clone: Germline and junction disagree at one end, which may indicate a read error. Other DNA sequences within the sample encode an identical CDR3. V and J are TRBV24-1 and TRBJ2-1, with 11 nucleotides matching TRBD2. This CDR3 spans 16 amino acids. Germline loops: CDR1 KGHDR, CDR2 SFDVKD. CDR3 DNA sequence: TGTGCCACTAGTGATCTGGGACTAGCGGACAACAATGAGCAGTTCTTC. Translating gives CATSDLGLADNNEQFF.

The CDR3 DNA is TGCGCCAGCAGCCAAGAGGGAGCGTCAGACACTGAAGCTTTCTTT. Amino acid sequence: CASSQEGASDTEAFF. The chain employs TRBV4-3 and TRBJ1-1; D is unresolved. Germline V gene lookup returns CDR1 LGHNA and CDR2 YSLEER. Trimming left V 0 bases short and J 3 bases short, with 11 bases between. CDR3 length: 15 residues.

V is TRBV15 and J is TRBJ2-7, with D possibly being TRBD1 (6 bases). V lost 8 bases and J 1 base, leaving 15 bases between the germline ends. Germline values: CDR1 LNHNV, CDR2 YYDKDF (reference sequence). This CDR3 is 14 amino acids long. CDR3 loop: CATSRDTVSYEQYF. CDR3 bases: TGTGCCACCTCCCGGGACACGGTGTCCTACGAGCAGTACTTC.

The gene calls are TRBV6-5 and TRBJ1-5, with D tentatively TRBD1 (5 bases). Trimming removed 5 bases from V and 0 bases from J, with 8 bases in between. This CDR3 comprises 14 residues. Germline CDR1 MNHEY, CDR2 SVGAGI. The CDR3 is CASSITGSNQPQHF. DNA for the CDR3: TGTGCCAGCAGTATCACAGGTAGCAATCAGCCCCAGCATTTT.